This T cell receptor beta chain was identified during a study of blood T cell repertoires in COVID-19. Background on the study: Samples taken during acute and convalescent COVID-19 were collected in the United States, Italy and Spain. From T cells, B-cell-depleted T cells, or PBMCs came the material, which was cDNA or gDNA.

Original processing methods: Researchers report that nucleated cell counts were estimated from reference gene primer amplification. Measured with immunoSEQ multiplex PCR; TCRdb has only the in-frame clones, and not every one. The DNA was the basis for D and trimming; V, J and clone size are from that table. The sample carries 35,000 to 45,000 clones, 85% to 95% recorded once. J was trimmed by 7 bases and V by 9 bases; bases with no gene match: 12. Germline V CDR1 and CDR2: MDHEN, SYDVKM. This CDR3 spans 14 amino acids. The sequence was collected from a man aged 45-60 years with active COVID-19. Sequenced sample: peripheral blood. V and J are TRBV28 and TRBJ2-3; 8 bases fit TRBD1. The CDR3 nucleotides are TGTGCCAGTAGTCAGACAGGGGTGGGATATACGCAGTATTTT. The encoded protein is CASSQTGVGYTQYF.